The sequence of this T cell receptor beta chain was determined in a study of T-cell reconstitution after alpha-beta-depleted transplantation in children. The J segment lost 5 bases and the V segment lost 4 bases, leaving 8 bases of the junction unmatched. Germline CDR1 is SGHDT and CDR2 is YYEEEE. The CDR3 runs to 14 residues. A library of TCRbeta sequences, prepared with unique molecular identifiers, was generated. TCRdb analysed the PCR reads with MiXCR anew, one entry per CDR3 protein. The sample contains around 580,000 distinct CDR3 sequences, 23% of which appear only once. This specimen consisted of PBMCs, mostly from graft donor cells, obtained 360 days after TCRalphabeta/CD19-depleted stem cell transplant. The chain is built from TRBV5-6 and TRBJ1-2; 7 bases match TRBD1. This clonotype was sampled from a boy under two years old who had a stem cell transplant for acute myeloid leukemia, so the T cells may come from the graft donor. CDR3 loop: CASSSQQGRYGYTF. CDR3 nucleotides: TGTGCCAGCAGCAGCCAACAGGGGAGATATGGCTACACCTTC. Filled out from reference TRBV5-6 and TRBJ1-2, the complete variable domain reads DAGVTQSPTHLIKTRGQQVTLRCSPKSGHDTVSWYQQALGQGPQFIFQYYEEEERQRGNFPDRFSGHQFPNYSSELNVNALLLGDSALYLCASSSQQGRYGYTFGSGTRLTVV.